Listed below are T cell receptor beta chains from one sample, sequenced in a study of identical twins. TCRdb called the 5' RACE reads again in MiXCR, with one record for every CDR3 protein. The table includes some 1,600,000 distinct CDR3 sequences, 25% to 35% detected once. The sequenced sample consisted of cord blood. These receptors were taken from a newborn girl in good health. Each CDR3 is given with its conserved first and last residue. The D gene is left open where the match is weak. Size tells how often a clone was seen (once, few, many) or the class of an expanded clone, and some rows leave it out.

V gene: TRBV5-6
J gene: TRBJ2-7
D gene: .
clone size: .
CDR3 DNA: TGTGCCAGCAGCTTGTTCCGACAAGCCTACGAGCAGTACTTC
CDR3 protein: CASSLFRQAYEQYF

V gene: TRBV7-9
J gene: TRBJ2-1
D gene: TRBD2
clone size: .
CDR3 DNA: TGTGCCAGCAGCTCAGCGGCTAGCGGGAGCTATGAGCAGTTCTTC
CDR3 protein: CASSSAASGSYEQFF

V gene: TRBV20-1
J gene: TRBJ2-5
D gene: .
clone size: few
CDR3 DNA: TGCAGTGCTAGTGTGGGGTCTCAAGAGACCCAGTACTTC
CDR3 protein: CSASVGSQETQYF

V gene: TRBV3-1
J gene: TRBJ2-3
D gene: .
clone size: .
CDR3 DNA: TGTGCCAGCAGCCCCCGACGGACCACAGGAGTGACAGATACGCAGTATTTT
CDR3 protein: CASSPRRTTGVTDTQYF

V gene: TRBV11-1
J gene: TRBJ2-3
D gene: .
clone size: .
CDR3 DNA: TGTGCCAGCAGCCATGGGGGGTCAGGGCGCACAGATACGCAGTATTTT
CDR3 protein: CASSHGGSGRTDTQYF

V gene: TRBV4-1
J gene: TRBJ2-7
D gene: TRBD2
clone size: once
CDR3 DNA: TGCGCCAGCAGCCGACTAGCGGGAGACTCCTACAATGAGCAGTACTTC
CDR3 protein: CASSRLAGDSYNEQYF

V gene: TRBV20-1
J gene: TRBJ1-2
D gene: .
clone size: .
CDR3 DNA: TGCAGTGCTAGAGACGACACCGGATATGGCTACACCTTC
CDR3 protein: CSARDDTGYGYTF

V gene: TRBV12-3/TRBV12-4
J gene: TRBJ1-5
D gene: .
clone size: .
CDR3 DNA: TGTGCCAGCAGTTTAGCGCGGAGGGACGGCGCCAGCAATCAGCCCCAGCATTTT
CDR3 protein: CASSLARRDGASNQPQHF

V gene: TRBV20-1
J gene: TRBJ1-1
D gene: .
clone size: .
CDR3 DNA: TGCAGTGCTAGAGTCGCGGACAGACGGAACACTGAAGCTTTCTTT
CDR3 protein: CSARVADRRNTEAFF

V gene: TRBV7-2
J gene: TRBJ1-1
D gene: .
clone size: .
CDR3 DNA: TGTGCCAGCAGCTCTAAACCAGAGAACACTGAAGCTTTCTTT
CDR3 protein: CASSSKPENTEAFF

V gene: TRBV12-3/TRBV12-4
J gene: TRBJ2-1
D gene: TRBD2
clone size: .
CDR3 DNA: TGTGCCAGCAGTTTTCGAACCGGGACTACCCTCAATGAGCAGTTCTTC
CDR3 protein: CASSFRTGTTLNEQFF

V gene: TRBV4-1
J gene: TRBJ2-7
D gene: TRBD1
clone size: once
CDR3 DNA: TGCGCCAGCAGCCAAGGCCATGGACAGGCCTCCTACGAGCAGTACTTC
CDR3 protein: CASSQGHGQASYEQYF

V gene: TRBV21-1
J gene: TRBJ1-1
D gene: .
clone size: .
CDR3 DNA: TGTGCCAGCAGCAAACACCCAGGACAGGCCATGAACACTGAAGCTTTCTTT
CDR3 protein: CASSKHPGQAMNTEAFF

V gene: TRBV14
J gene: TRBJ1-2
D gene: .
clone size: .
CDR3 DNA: TGTGCCAGCAGCCAAGAGGGGAAAGGGAGAGGATATGGCTACACCTTC
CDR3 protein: CASSQEGKGRGYGYTF

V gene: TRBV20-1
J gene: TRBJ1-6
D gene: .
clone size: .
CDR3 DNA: TGCAGTGCTAGAGATCAGGGGATGGCGTATAATTCACCCCTCCACTTT
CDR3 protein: CSARDQGMAYNSPLHF

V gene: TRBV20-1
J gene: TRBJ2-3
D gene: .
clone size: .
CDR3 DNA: TGCAGTGCTAGAGATATCAGGGATACGCAGTATTTT
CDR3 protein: CSARDIRDTQYF

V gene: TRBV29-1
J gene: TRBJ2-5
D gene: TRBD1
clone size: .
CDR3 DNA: TGCAGCGTCCTGGGACAGGGGGGGAAGACCCAGTACTTC
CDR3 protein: CSVLGQGGKTQYF

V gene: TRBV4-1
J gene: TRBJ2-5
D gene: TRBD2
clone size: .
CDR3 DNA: TGCGCCAGCAGCCAAGTTCGAGCGGGGGTTCCCTACAATGGGCAGTACTTC
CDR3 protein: CASSQVRAGVPYNGQYF

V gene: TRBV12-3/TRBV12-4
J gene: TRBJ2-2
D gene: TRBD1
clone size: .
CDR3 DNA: TGTGCCAGCAGCCGCGGACAGGGAGGATCGGGCGGGGAGCTGTTTTTT
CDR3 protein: CASSRGQGGSGGELFF

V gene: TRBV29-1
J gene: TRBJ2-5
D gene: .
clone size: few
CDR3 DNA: TGCAGCGTTGATGGCCGTAGTGAAGGTCAAGAGACCCAGTACTTC
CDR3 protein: CSVDGRSEGQETQYF

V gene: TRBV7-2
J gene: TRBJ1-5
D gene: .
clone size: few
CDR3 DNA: TGTGCCAGCAGCCCAACCCGGGCAAATCAGCCCCAGCATTTT
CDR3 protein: CASSPTRANQPQHF

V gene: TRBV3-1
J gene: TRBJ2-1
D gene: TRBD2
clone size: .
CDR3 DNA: TGTGCCGGCAGCCAAGAGGGGACTAGCTTTGAGCAGTTCTTC
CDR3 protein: CAGSQEGTSFEQFF

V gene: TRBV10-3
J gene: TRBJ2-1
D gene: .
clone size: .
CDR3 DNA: TGTGCCATCGGTTTCACTTACAATGAGCAGTTCTTC
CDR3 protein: CAIGFTYNEQFF

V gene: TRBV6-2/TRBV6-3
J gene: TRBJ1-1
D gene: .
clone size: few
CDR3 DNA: TGTGCCAGCAGTTACTATCAAAAGAACACTGAAGCTTTCTTT
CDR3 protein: CASSYYQKNTEAFF

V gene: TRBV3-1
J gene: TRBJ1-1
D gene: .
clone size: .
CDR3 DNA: TGTGCCAGCAGCCAAGGGAACATTCTCTTGAACACTGAAGCTTTCTTT
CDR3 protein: CASSQGNILLNTEAFF

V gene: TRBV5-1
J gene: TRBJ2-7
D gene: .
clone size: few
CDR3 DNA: TGCGCCAGCAGCTTAATCGCGGCCTTAGACTACGAGCAGTACTTC
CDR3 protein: CASSLIAALDYEQYF

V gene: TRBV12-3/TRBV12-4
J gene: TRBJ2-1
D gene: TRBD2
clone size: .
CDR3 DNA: TGTGCCAGCAGTTTGGGGCTGGGACTAGCGGGAGTAGAGACCCAGTTCTTC
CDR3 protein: CASSLGLGLAGVETQFF

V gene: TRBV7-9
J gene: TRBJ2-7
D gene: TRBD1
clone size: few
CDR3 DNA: TGTGCCAGCAGCGTACCGGGACAGGGGTACTACGAGCAGTACTTC
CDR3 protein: CASSVPGQGYYEQYF

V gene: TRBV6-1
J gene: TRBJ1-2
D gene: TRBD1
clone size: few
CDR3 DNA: TGTGCCAGCAATCCGGGACAGGGGAACTATGGCTACACCTTC
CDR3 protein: CASNPGQGNYGYTF

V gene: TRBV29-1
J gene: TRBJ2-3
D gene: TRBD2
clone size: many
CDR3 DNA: TGCAGCGTTGAAGTCTTTCGGGGGACTACTAGCACAGATACGCAGTATTTT
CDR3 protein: CSVEVFRGTTSTDTQYF

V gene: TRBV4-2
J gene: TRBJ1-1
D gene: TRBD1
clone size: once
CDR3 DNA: TGTGCCAGCAGCCAATCCCCCGGGACAGCCCTTGAAGCTTTCTTT
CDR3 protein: CASSQSPGTALEAFF

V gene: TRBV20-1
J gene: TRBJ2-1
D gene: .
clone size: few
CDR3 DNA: TGCAGTGCTGGTAGGATGGATGAGCAGTTCTTC
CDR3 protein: CSAGRMDEQFF

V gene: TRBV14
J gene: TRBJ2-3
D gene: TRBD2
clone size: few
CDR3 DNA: TGTGCCAGCAGCCCGTTAGGTCCCGGGACTAGCGGGAGCACAGATACGCAGTATTTT
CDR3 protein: CASSPLGPGTSGSTDTQYF

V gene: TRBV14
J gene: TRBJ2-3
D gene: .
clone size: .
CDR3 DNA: TGTGCCAGCAGCTCAGCCTTCGCGACGCAGTATTTT
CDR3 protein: CASSSAFATQYF

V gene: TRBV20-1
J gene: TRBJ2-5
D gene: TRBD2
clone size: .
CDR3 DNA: TGCAGTGCCTCACCGACTAGCGGGAGACAGACCCAGTACTTC
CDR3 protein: CSASPTSGRQTQYF

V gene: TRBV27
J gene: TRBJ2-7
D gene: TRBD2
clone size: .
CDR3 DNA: TGTGCCAGCAGTCCTTTGGGGGGGAATGGAGGTGAGCAGTACTTC
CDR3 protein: CASSPLGGNGGEQYF

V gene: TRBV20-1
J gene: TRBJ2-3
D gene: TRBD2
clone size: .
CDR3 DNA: TGCAGTGCTCGGGACTACTCATATAGCACAGATACGCAGTATTTT
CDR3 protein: CSARDYSYSTDTQYF

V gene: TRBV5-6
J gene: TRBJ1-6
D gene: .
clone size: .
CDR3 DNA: TGTGCCAGCAGCTTGACGCAGGGGAGGGGATATAATTCACCCCTCCACTTT
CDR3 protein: CASSLTQGRGYNSPLHF

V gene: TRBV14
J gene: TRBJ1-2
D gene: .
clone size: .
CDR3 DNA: TGTGCCAGCAGCCAAGTAGCACAGCCGAACAACTATGGCTACACCTTC
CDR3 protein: CASSQVAQPNNYGYTF

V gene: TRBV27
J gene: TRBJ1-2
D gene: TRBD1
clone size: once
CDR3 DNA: TGTGCCAACAGAGTGATACGGGGACAGGGCTATGGCTACACCTTC
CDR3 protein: CANRVIRGQGYGYTF